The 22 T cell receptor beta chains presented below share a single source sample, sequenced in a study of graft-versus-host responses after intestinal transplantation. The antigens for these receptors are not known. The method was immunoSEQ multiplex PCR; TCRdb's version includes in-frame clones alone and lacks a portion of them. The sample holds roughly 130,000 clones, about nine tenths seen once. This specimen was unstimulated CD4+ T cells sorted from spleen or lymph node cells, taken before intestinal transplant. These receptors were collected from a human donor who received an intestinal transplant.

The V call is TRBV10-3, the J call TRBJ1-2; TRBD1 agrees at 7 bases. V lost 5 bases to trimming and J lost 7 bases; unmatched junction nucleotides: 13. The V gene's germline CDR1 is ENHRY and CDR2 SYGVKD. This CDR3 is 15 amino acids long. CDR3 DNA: TGTGCCATCAGTCCATTAGACAGGGAATCGGGTGGCTACACCTTC. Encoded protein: CAISPLDRESGGYTF.

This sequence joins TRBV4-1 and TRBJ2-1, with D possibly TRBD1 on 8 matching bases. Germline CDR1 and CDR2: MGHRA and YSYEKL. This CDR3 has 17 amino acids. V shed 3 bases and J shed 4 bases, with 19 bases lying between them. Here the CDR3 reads CASSHSSNRGGYNEQFF. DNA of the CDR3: TGCGCCAGCAGCCATTCAAGTAACAGGGGGGGGTACAATGAGCAGTTCTTC.

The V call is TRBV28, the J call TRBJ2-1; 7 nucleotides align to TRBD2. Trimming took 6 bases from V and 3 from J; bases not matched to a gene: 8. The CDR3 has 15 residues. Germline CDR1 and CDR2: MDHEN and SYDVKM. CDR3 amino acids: CASSGGSRGYNEQFF. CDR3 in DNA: TGTGCCAGCAGCGGCGGGAGCCGGGGCTACAATGAGCAGTTCTTC.

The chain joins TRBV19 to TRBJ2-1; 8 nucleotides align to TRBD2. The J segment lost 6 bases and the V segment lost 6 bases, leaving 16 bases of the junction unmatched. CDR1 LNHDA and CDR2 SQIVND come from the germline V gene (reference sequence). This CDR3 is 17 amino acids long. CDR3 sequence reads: CASSRREGLRNSNEQFF. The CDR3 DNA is TGTGCCAGTAGCCGACGGGAGGGGCTACGAAACAGCAATGAGCAGTTCTTC.

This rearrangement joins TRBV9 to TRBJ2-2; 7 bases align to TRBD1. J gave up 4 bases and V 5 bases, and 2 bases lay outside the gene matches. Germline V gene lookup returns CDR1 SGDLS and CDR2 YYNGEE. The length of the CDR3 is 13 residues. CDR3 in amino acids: CASRQGSTGELFF. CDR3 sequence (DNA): TGTGCCAGCAGACAGGGGAGCACCGGGGAGCTGTTTTTT.

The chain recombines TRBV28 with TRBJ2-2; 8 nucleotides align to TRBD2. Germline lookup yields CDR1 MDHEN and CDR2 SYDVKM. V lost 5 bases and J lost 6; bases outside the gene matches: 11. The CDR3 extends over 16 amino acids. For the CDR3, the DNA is TGTGCCAGCAGTGCCCCCGGGACTAGATTCTCCGGGGAGCTGTTTTTT. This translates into CASSAPGTRFSGELFF. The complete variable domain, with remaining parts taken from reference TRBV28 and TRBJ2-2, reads DVKVTQSSRYLVKRTGEKVFLECVQDMDHENMFWYRQDPGLGLRLIYFSYDVKMKEKGDIPEGYSVSREKKERFSLILESASTNQTSMYLCASSAPGTRFSGELFFGEGSRLTVL.

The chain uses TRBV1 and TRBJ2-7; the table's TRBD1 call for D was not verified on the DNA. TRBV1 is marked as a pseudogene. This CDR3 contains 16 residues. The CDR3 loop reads CTSSPSKAGLPYEQYF. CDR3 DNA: TGCACCAGCAGCCCCTCGAAGGCAGGGTTACCATACGAGCAGTACTTC.

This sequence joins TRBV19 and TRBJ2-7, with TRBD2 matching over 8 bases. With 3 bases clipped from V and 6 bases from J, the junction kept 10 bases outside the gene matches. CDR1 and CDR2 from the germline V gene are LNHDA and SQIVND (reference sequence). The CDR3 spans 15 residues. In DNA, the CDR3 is TGTGCCAGTAGTATGAGAAGCGGGAGCGTCTCCGAGCAGTACTTC. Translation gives CASSMRSGSVSEQYF.

The CDR3 reads CASSADSADTQYF. Here the CDR3 DNA reads TGTGCCAGCAGCGCGGACAGCGCAGATACGCAGTATTTT. The rearrangement uses TRBV5-4 and TRBJ2-3; TRBD1 might be the D (6 bases). Trimming took off 4 bases at V and 4 bases at J, with 10 bases between the two ends. Germline V CDR1 and CDR2: SGHNT, YYREEE (reference sequence). CDR3 size: 13 residues.

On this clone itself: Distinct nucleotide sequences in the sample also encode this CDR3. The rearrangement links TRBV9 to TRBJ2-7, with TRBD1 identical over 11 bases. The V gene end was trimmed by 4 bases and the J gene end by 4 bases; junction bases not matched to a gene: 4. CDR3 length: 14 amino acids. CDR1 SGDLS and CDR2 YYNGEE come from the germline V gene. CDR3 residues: CASSPGQGAYEQYF. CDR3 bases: TGTGCCAGCAGCCCCGGACAGGGGGCTTACGAGCAGTACTTC.

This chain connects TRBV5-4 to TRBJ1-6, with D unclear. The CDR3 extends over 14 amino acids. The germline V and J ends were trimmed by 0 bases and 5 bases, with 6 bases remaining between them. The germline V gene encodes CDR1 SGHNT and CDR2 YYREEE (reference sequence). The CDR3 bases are TGTGCCAGCAGCTTGGGTCAGGATAATTCACCCCTCCACTTT. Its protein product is CASSLGQDNSPLHF.

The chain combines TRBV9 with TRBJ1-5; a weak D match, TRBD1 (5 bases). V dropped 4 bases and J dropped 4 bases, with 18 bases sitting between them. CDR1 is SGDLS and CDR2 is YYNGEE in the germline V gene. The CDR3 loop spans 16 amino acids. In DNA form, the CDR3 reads TGTGCCAGCAGCCGAAGTAGGGGTCCTTGTAATCAGCCCCAGCATTTT. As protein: CASSRSRGPCNQPQHF. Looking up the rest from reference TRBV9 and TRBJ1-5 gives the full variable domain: DSGVTQTPKHLITATGQRVTLRCSPRSGDLSVYWYQQSLDQGLQFLIQYYNGEERAKGNILERFSAQQFPDLHSELNLSSLELGDSALYFCASSRSRGPCNQPQHFGDGTRLSIL.

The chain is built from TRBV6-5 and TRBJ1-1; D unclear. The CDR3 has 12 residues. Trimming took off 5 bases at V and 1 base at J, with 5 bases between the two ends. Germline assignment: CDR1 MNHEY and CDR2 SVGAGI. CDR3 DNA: TGTGCCAGCAGTAGAGCGAACACTGAAGCTTTCTTT. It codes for CASSRANTEAFF.

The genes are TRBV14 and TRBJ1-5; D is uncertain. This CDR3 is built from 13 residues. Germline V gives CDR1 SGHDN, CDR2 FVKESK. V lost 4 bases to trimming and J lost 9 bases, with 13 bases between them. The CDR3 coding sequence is TGTGCCAGCAGCCTAGACTGGAAGGGGCCCCAGCATTTT. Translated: CASSLDWKGPQHF.

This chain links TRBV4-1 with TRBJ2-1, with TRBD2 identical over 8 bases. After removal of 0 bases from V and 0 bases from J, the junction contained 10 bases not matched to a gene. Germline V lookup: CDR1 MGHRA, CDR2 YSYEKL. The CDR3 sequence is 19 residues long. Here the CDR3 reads CASSQDDTTGLGSYNEQFF. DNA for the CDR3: TGCGCCAGCAGCCAAGATGACACTACGGGACTAGGCTCCTACAATGAGCAGTTCTTC.

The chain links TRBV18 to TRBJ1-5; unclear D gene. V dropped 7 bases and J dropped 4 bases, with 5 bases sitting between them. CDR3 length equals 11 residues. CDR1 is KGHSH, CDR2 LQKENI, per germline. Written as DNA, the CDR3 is TGTGCCAGCTTCAGAAATCAGCCCCAGCATTTT. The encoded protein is CASFRNQPQHF.

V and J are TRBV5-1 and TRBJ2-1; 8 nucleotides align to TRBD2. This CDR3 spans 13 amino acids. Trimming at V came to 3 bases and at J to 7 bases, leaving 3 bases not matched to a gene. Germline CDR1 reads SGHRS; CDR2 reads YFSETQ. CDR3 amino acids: CASSSREGNEQFF. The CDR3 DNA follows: TGCGCCAGCAGCTCTCGGGAGGGAAATGAGCAGTTCTTC.

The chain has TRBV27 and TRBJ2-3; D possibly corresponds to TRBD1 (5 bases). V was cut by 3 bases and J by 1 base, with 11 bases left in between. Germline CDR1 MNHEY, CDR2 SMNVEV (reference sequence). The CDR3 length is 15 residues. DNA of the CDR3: TGTGCCAGCAGTTTTAGGGGTACGGGCACAGATACGCAGTATTTT. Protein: CASSFRGTGTDTQYF.

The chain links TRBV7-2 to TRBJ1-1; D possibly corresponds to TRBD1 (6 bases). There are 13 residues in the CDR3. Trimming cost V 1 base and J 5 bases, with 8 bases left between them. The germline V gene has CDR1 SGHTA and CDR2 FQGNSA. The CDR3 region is CASSLDGTTEAFF. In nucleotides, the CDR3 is TGTGCCAGCAGCTTAGACGGGACAACTGAAGCTTTCTTT. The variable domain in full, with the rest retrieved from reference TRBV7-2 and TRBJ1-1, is GAGVSQSPSNKVTEKGKDVELRCDPISGHTALYWYRQSLGQGLEFLIYFQGNSAPDKSGLPSDRFSAERTGGSVSTLTIQRTQQEDSAVYLCASSLDGTTEAFFGQGTRLTVV.

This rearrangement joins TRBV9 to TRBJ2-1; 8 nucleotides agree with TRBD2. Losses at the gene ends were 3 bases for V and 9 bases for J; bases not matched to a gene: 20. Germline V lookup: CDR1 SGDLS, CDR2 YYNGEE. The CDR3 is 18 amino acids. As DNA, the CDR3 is TGTGCCAGCAGCGAAGTGGGAAGCGGGAGTAACCTGGTGGGTGAGCAGTTCTTC. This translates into CASSEVGSGSNLVGEQFF.

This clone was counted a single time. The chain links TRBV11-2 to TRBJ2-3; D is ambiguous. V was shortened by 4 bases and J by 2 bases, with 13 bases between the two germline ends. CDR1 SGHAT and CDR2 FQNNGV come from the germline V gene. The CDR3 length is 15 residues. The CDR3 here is CASSSLGNPTDTQYF. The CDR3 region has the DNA TGTGCCAGCAGCTCTCTAGGAAATCCCACAGATACGCAGTATTTT.

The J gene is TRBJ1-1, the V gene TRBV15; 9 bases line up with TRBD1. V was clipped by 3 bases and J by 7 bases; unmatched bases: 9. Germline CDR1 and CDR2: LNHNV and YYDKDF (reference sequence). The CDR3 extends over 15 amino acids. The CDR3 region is CATSSGTGIDFEAFF. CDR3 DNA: TGTGCCACCAGCAGCGGGACAGGGATCGATTTTGAAGCTTTCTTT.